One and the same sample provided the 24 T cell receptor beta chains below, sequenced in a study of Ad26.COV2.S vaccination and SARS-CoV-2 variants. Clones were read by immunoSEQ multiplex PCR, and TCRdb kept only the in-frame ones, dropping some. The table includes some 480,000 clones, around 85% detected once. Treatment described: around 19 received Ad26.COV2.S at low or high dose, single or two shots; several received placebo; per-sample allocation not given. Each sample was drawn 63 days after the first injection (of vaccine or placebo). Sequenced here: peripheral blood, sampled in a trial of Ad26.COV2.S vaccine versus placebo. These receptors were taken from a person between 18 and 65 years old who received the Ad26.COV2.S COVID-19 vaccine or a placebo.

This clone appeared a few times. Other DNA variants within this sample encode the same CDR3. The V gene is TRBV6-6, the J gene TRBJ2-7; D may be TRBD2 (6 bases). V was pared by 4 bases and J by 2 bases, with 9 bases between. The CDR3 is made up of 13 amino acids. CDR1 is MNHNY, CDR2 SVGAGI, per germline (reference sequence). The CDR3 reads CASSSSGPYEQYF. DNA for the CDR3: TGTGCCAGCAGTTCCAGCGGGCCCTACGAGCAGTACTTC.

To note about this clone: This specimen includes other DNA sequences encoding the same CDR3. The V call is TRBV7-2, the J call TRBJ2-2, with D unresolved. This CDR3 spans 14 amino acids. V lost 2 bases, J lost 1 base, and 5 bases lay in between. Per the germline V gene, CDR1 is SGHTA and CDR2 is FQGNSA. The CDR3 is CASSLRRNTGELFF. CDR3 in DNA: TGTGCCAGCAGCTTACGCCGGAACACCGGGGAGCTGTTTTTT.

V and J are TRBV4-3 and TRBJ2-1; D is ambiguous. The germline gives CDR1 LGHNA, CDR2 YSLEER. This CDR3 is built from 14 residues. With 3 bases removed from V and 4 bases from J, the gap between germline ends came to 10 bases. The CDR3 DNA sequence: TGCGCCAGCAGCCACCTAGTAAATTACAATGAGCAGTTCTTC. It yields the protein CASSHLVNYNEQFF.

This clone was detected only a few times. The gene calls are TRBV28 and TRBJ2-3, with D possibly matching TRBD2 (6 bases). CDR3 length equals 13 residues. Trimming removed 6 bases at V and 8 bases at J, with 15 bases between. Germline lookup yields CDR1 MDHEN and CDR2 SYDVKM. Written as DNA, the CDR3 is TGTGCCAGCAGCCCCTTCCGGAGGGGTACGCAGTATTTT. Residues: CASSPFRRGTQYF.

This sequence joins TRBV5-1 and TRBJ2-2; D remains ambiguous. The germline gives CDR1 SGHRS, CDR2 YFSETQ. This CDR3 spans 12 amino acids. The V gene lost 8 bases and the J gene lost 5 bases, with 10 bases spanning the gap. CDR3: CASPSQTGELFF. The CDR3 DNA reads TGCGCCAGTCCGTCCCAAACCGGGGAGCTGTTTTTT.

This clone was found a few times. Other DNA sequences from this sample encode an identical CDR3 as well. The chain is built from TRBV19 and TRBJ1-1; weak D call: TRBD1 (5 bases). Per the germline V gene, CDR1 is LNHDA and CDR2 is SQIVND (reference sequence). V lost 3 bases to trimming and J lost 0 bases, with 11 bases between them. The CDR3 has 15 residues. CDR3 in amino acids: CASSIEGWMNTEAFF. The CDR3, as DNA: TGTGCCAGTAGTATTGAGGGGTGGATGAACACTGAAGCTTTCTTT.

The V call is TRBV9, the J call TRBJ1-1, with TRBD1 identical over 7 bases. Unmatched junction bases numbered 8, after V lost 0 bases and J lost 0 bases. The CDR3 runs to 17 residues. Per germline, CDR1 SGDLS and CDR2 YYNGEE. The CDR3 coding sequence is TGTGCCAGCAGCGTAGGGAGACAGGGCGGGTTGAACACTGAAGCTTTCTTT. The encoded protein is CASSVGRQGGLNTEAFF.

This chain joins TRBV5-1 and TRBJ2-7; 9 bases map to TRBD2. The CDR3 sequence is 14 residues long. From germline, CDR1 is SGHRS and CDR2 YFSETQ. The trim removed 7 bases at V and 6 bases at J, leaving 11 bases unmatched. The CDR3 DNA is TGCGCCAGCGGAAGCGGGAGGATCGTTGGCGAGCAGTACTTC. It encodes CASGSGRIVGEQYF.

The chain links TRBV28 to TRBJ1-4; D unresolved. The length of the CDR3 is 13 residues. V lost 7 bases, J lost 7 bases, and 13 bases lay in between. Germline CDR1 reads MDHEN; CDR2 reads SYDVKM. DNA for the CDR3: TGTGCCAGCACGGGCCCACGGGGTGAAAAACTGTTTTTT. It encodes CASTGPRGEKLFF.

The rearrangement uses TRBV27 and TRBJ1-2; TRBD1 agrees at 8 bases. CDR1 is MNHEY, CDR2 SMNVEV, per germline (reference sequence). J lost 8 bases, V lost 0 bases, and 5 bases had no gene match. The CDR3 is made up of 14 amino acids. The CDR3 sequence is CASSLSRTGNGYTF. The CDR3 nucleotides are TGTGCCAGCAGTTTATCGAGGACAGGGAACGGCTACACCTTC.

This sequence joins TRBV24-1 and TRBJ1-2; D unresolved. The germline V and J ends were trimmed by 5 bases and 2 bases, with 14 bases remaining between them. Per germline, CDR1 KGHDR and CDR2 SFDVKD. The CDR3 length is 15 residues. The CDR3: CATSASGKRNYGYTF. The CDR3 DNA is TGTGCCACCAGTGCCTCGGGCAAGAGGAACTATGGCTACACCTTC.

J is TRBJ1-5 and V is TRBV27; D might be TRBD1 (5 bases). Germline CDR1 is MNHEY and CDR2 is SMNVEV (reference sequence). V was clipped by 5 bases and J by 3 bases, with 14 bases between them. The length of the CDR3 is 15 residues. The CDR3 region is CASSPQGRDNQPQHF. CDR3 DNA: TGTGCCAGCAGTCCCCAGGGAAGGGACAATCAGCCCCAGCATTTT.

V is TRBV12-3 or TRBV12-4 and J is TRBJ2-5; 7 bases line up with TRBD1. V lost 10 bases and J lost 4; bases outside the gene matches: 3. The CDR3 is 11 residues long. The CDR3 nucleotides read TGTGCCACCTCAGGGGGAGAGACCCAGTACTTC. Amino acid sequence: CATSGGETQYF.

This clone has only one observation. The rearrangement uses TRBV9 and TRBJ1-6; D is perhaps TRBD1 (5 bases). Germline-derived CDR1 and CDR2 are SGDLS and YYNGEE. This CDR3 spans 17 amino acids. Trimming shortened V by 3 bases and J by 0 bases, and 13 bases separated the two germline ends. The CDR3: CASSEDSGSSYNSPLHF. The CDR3 DNA is TGTGCCAGCAGCGAAGACAGCGGGAGCTCCTATAATTCACCCCTCCACTTT.

V is TRBV24-1 and J is TRBJ1-2; D uncertain. The CDR3 consists of 13 residues. V was trimmed by 1 base and J by 8 bases, leaving 10 bases between them. Germline V gene data show CDR1 as KGHDR and CDR2 as SFDVKD. Here the CDR3 reads CATSDFSGGGYTF. DNA for the CDR3: TGTGCCACCAGTGATTTTAGTGGAGGGGGCTACACCTTC.

The rearrangement joins TRBV30 to TRBJ1-2; no firm D call. Germline CDR1 GTSNPN, CDR2 SVGIG (reference sequence). CDR3 size: 17 residues. The V end lost 0 bases, the J end lost 0 bases, and 17 bases lay between the germline ends. The CDR3 sequence: CAWSVHRRIGTNYGYTF. The CDR3 DNA follows: TGTGCCTGGAGTGTCCACCGACGTATAGGAACTAACTATGGCTACACCTTC.

This clone has only one observation. This chain uses TRBV5-1 with TRBJ1-1; possible D gene TRBD1, 6 bases. V was shortened by 4 bases and J by 6 bases, with 13 bases between the two germline ends. The CDR3 sequence is 13 residues long. Germline-derived CDR1 and CDR2 are SGHRS and YFSETQ. Here the CDR3 DNA reads TGCGCCAGCAGCGTGGGAAGGGGGGCTGAAGCTTTCTTT. Its protein product is CASSVGRGAEAFF.

The genes are TRBV27 and TRBJ2-2; the D gene is possibly TRBD1 (5 bases). The germline V gene has CDR1 MNHEY and CDR2 SMNVEV (reference sequence). The CDR3 runs to 15 residues. Between the trimmed V and J ends, which lost 5 bases and 3 bases, there was a span of 13 bases. The CDR3 reads CASSPRKGHTGELFF. CDR3 nucleotides: TGTGCCAGCAGTCCTAGGAAGGGGCACACCGGGGAGCTGTTTTTT.

Only a few counts were recorded for this clone. V and J are TRBV18 and TRBJ2-7; a possible D gene is TRBD1 (6 bases). CDR1 is KGHSH and CDR2 is LQKENI in the germline V gene. This CDR3 has 13 residues. The V gene lost 1 base and the J gene lost 5 bases, with 9 bases spanning the gap. As DNA, the CDR3 is TGTGCCAGCTCACCACGACAGGATAACGAGCAGTACTTC. This translates into CASSPRQDNEQYF. The full variable domain, with the rest looked up from reference TRBV18 and TRBJ2-7, is NAGVMQNPRHLVRRRGQEARLRCSPMKGHSHVYWYRQLPEEGLKFMVYLQKENIIDESGMPKERFSAEFPKEGPSILRIQQVVRGDSAAYFCASSPRQDNEQYFGPGTRLTVT.

This clone was found once. The rearrangement joins TRBV29-1 to TRBJ2-2, with D unclear. Germline-derived CDR1 and CDR2 are SQVTM and ANQGSEA. The CDR3 is made up of 13 amino acids. V lost 5 bases to trimming and J lost 0 bases, with 7 bases between them. The CDR3 reads CSVQDANTGELFF. The CDR3 bases are TGCAGCGTTCAGGATGCGAACACCGGGGAGCTGTTTTTT.

The sample holds a few counts of this clone. The chain is built from TRBV27 and TRBJ2-7, with D tentatively TRBD1 (5 bases). V gave up 7 bases and J gave up 3 bases, with 10 bases separating them. Looked up from germline, CDR1 is MNHEY and CDR2 is SMNVEV (reference sequence). The CDR3 extends over 12 amino acids. Here the CDR3 reads CASKAGLYEQYF. Written as DNA, the CDR3 is TGTGCCAGCAAGGCAGGGCTCTACGAGCAGTACTTC.

This clone has a handful of counts. V and J are TRBV2 and TRBJ1-1; D not certain. Trimming pared 4 bases from V and 3 bases from J, leaving 12 bases between. The V gene's germline CDR1 is SNHLY and CDR2 FYNNEI. This CDR3 has 14 residues. CDR3 nucleotides: TGTGCCAGCAGTGGAGTGCGAGGAGACACTGAAGCTTTCTTT. Residues: CASSGVRGDTEAFF.

The J gene is TRBJ2-6, the V gene TRBV5-6; D call uncertain. The CDR3 loop spans 15 amino acids. From germline, CDR1 is SGHDT and CDR2 YYEEEE. The V end was cut by 0 bases, the J end by 2 bases, with 6 bases between. CDR3 sequence: CASSLEAPGANVLTF. CDR3 in DNA: TGTGCCAGCAGCTTGGAAGCCCCTGGGGCCAACGTCCTGACTTTC. The variable domain in full, completed from reference TRBV5-6 and TRBJ2-6, reads DAGVTQSPTHLIKTRGQQVTLRCSPKSGHDTVSWYQQALGQGPQFIFQYYEEEERQRGNFPDRFSGHQFPNYSSELNVNALLLGDSALYLCASSLEAPGANVLTFGAGSRLTVL.

The V call is TRBV5-4, the J call TRBJ1-5; no firm D call. Germline CDR1 and CDR2: SGHNT and YYREEE (reference sequence). The CDR3 extends over 13 amino acids. The germline V and J ends were trimmed by 0 bases and 3 bases, with 4 bases remaining between them. CDR3 loop: CASSLDTNQPQHF. In nucleotides, the CDR3 is TGTGCCAGCAGCTTGGACACCAATCAGCCCCAGCATTTT.